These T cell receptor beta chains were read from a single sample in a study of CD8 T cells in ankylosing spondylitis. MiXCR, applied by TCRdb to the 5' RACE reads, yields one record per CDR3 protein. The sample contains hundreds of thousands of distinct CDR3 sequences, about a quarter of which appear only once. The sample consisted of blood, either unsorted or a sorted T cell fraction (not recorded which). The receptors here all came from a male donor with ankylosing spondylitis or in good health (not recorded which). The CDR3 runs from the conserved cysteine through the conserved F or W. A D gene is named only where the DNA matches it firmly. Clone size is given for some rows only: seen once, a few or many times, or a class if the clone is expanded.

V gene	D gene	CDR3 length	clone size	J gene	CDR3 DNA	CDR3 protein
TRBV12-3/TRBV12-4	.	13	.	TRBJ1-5	TGTGCCAGCAGTCTACAGGGTAAACAGCCCCAGCATTTT	CASSLQGKQPQHF
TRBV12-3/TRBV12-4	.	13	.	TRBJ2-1	TGTGCCAGCAGTTCCCAACGGGGAAATGAGCAGTTCTTC	CASSSQRGNEQFF
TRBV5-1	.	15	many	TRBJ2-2	TGCGCCAGCAGCACACAGGGAGGTAACACCGGGGAGCTGTTTTTT	CASSTQGGNTGELFF
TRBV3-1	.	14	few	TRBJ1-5	TGTGCCAGCAGCCAAACCGATGGAGTTCAGCCCCAGCATTTT	CASSQTDGVQPQHF
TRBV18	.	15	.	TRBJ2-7	TGTGCCAGCTCACCACAGCCCAATGGGGCCTACGAGCAGTACTTC	CASSPQPNGAYEQYF
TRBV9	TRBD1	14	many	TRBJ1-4	TGTGCCAGCAGCGTCCAGGGGGATAATGAAAAACTGTTTTTT	CASSVQGDNEKLFF
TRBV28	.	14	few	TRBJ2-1	TGTGCCAGCAGTCTGGCGGGACTCATCGATGAGCAGTTCTTC	CASSLAGLIDEQFF
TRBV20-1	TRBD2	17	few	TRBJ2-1	TGCAGTGCTCCTCCCAGCGGGAGGTTTGGCTCCTACAATGAGCAGTTCTTC	CSAPPSGRFGSYNEQFF
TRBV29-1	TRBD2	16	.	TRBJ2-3	TGCAGCGTTGCCCTCTCCGCAGGGACTAGCGAGGATACGCAGTATTTT	CSVALSAGTSEDTQYF
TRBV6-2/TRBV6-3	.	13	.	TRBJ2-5	TGTGCCAGCAACGGACGGGAGAAAGAGACCCAGTACTTC	CASNGREKETQYF
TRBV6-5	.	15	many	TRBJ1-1	TGTGCCAGCAGTTACGTCTCGACGGGCCACACTGAAGCTTTCTTT	CASSYVSTGHTEAFF
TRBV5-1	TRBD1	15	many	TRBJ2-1	TGCGCCAGCAGCCTAGGACAGGAGGCCTACAATGAGCAGTTCTTC	CASSLGQEAYNEQFF
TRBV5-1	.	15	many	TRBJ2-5	TGCGCCAGCAGCAGCACGGGGCTCACTCGGGAGACCCAGTACTTC	CASSSTGLTRETQYF